This T cell receptor (beta chain) originates from a study of Ad26.COV2.S vaccination and SARS-CoV-2 variants. Trimming took 4 bases from V and 7 from J; bases not matched to a gene: 12. The V gene's germline CDR1 is SGHRS and CDR2 YFSETQ. The CDR3 consists of 15 residues. Concerning this clone itself: As yet, its antigen is unknown.

Study conclusions and caveats: Participants given vaccine showed non-spike TCR breadth similar to that of placebo recipients. Breadth and depth estimates from TCRs may understate total T cell responses.

Profiling relied on immunoSEQ multiplex PCR, and the TCRdb table lists in-frame clones only, not all of them. Here the sample spans about 350,000 clones, 88% being singletons. Indicated treatment: 19 received Ad26.COV2.S at low or high dose, single or two shots; about 5 received placebo; per-sample allocation not given. All samples were drawn on day 63, counting from the first vaccine or placebo injection. This TCR was sampled from a person aged 18-65 years who received the Ad26.COV2.S COVID-19 vaccine or a placebo. This chain uses TRBV5-1 with TRBJ1-2, with 8 nucleotides matching TRBD1. Sequenced material: peripheral blood, taken in a trial of Ad26.COV2.S vaccine versus placebo. The CDR3 protein is CASSLDTTGAGGYTF. The CDR3 DNA reads TGCGCCAGCAGCCTGGATACGACAGGGGCCGGTGGCTACACCTTC.